This TCR beta chain was recovered during a study of shared clonotypes between healthy human individuals (dated by TCRdb to between 2020 and 2021). A note on the overall study: A couple of women and a few men aged 18 to 49 years were included in the cohort. To estimate repertoire size and how much clonotype sharing occurs between individuals, the study deeply sequenced the blood TCR repertoires of five healthy adults. Libraries were prepared and TCR repertoires were sequenced by different laboratories using diverse techniques, in order to increase sequencing depth and limit assay-specific biases. Per donor, leukapheresis produced somewhere between about 0.85 and 9.5 billion PBMCs.

Findings and caveats that apply to the study as a whole: Only blood was sampled, and tissue TCR repertoires likely differ from those in blood. Pairwise subsampling indicated that sequencing depth was expected to affect the degree of clonotype sharing among donors. Because the study included only a small number of donors, the genetic and exposure-history diversity represented was limited.

According to the germline V gene (reference sequence), CDR1 reads SGHNT and CDR2 reads YYREEE. There are 16 amino acids in the CDR3, from cysteine to phenylalanine inclusive. This entry keeps only the CDR3 DNA: 48 bases, framed from base 1. The junction shows trimming of 4 bases on V and 4 bases on J, and the gene matches do not reach 8 bases of it. As regards this clone: What this receptor recognizes is not known. No qualities accompany the bases; no much larger clone lies one base away.

Donors were healthy HIV-negative adults with no recently reported acute infections or vaccinations. All donors were Caucasian adults living in Nashville, Tennessee, USA. For unsorted samples, roughly 91 million PBMCs were counted, and genomic DNA was extracted using the QIAamp DNA Blood Mini kit. After blood collection by leukapheresis, PBMCs were isolated using Ficoll-Histopaque density gradient centrifugation and then cryopreserved in the vapor phase of liquid nitrogen. TCR CDR3 regions were amplified from genomic DNA by multiplex PCR using the deep immunoSEQ assay. Extracted genomic DNA from each cell subset was distributed evenly across all wells of several immunoSEQ 96-well plates, and each plate was treated as a replicate. For unsorted PBMC, around 330 ng genomic DNA, equal to roughly 33,000 T cell genomes, was loaded into each replicate PCR. Ten immunoSEQ deep assay plates were used to sequence unsorted PBMC genomic DNA. The purified libraries were quantified using a Qubit 3.0 fluorometer, sized with a Bioanalyzer 2100, and then quantified again using the KAPA Library Quantification kit. A separate single-read 150-cycle Illumina NextSeq 550 flow cell was used to sequence each immunoSEQ 96-well plate. In the original analysis: Because the immunoSEQ output held only junctional sequences and lacked quality scores, the filtering could not match the filtering applied to full-length reads. To assign V/J genes and CDR3, sequences were annotated using PyIR, a Python wrapper for IgBLAST v1.9, with IMGT germline references. Reads with weak V/J assignments (E-value above 1e-6), missing CDR3, stop codons, out-of-frame junctions, or ambiguous translated residues were removed. A V3J clonotype was defined by an identical inferred V gene, J gene, and CDR3 amino acid sequence. Percentage overlap between repertoires was calculated by dividing the number of shared unique clonotypes by the size of the smaller repertoire. RTK rarefaction, the Chao1 estimator, and Recon v2.1 estimates of unobserved clonotypes were used to assess repertoire richness. TCRdb took this table from immuneACCESS and kept in-frame rearrangements with V and J called. Such tables lack part of the clones; where checked against another copy, unresolved V genes explain under half of the gap, and the rest is unexplained. D and trimming were read from the DNA, whereas the V and J calls and clone size are those reported in that table. The sample table lists fewer than 600,000 clones, more than 75% of them with a count of one. The ten largest clonotypes hold over 10% of the sample.

The sequence was obtained from a woman between 40 and 50 years old in good health. Some clones in this sample may be carry-over from other donors' samples. The source material was PBMCs. The receptor chain draws on TRBV5-4 and TRBJ2-3; 11 bases in the junction line up with TRBD2. The CDR3 reads as follows: CASSGGTSGPADTQYF. The DNA sequence follows: TGTGCCAGCAGCGGGGGGACTAGCGGCCCGGCAGATACGCAGTATTTT.